This T cell receptor beta chain was recorded in a study of blood T cell repertoires in COVID-19. Whole-study context: Researchers got acute and convalescent COVID-19 samples from the United States, Italy and Spain. Sources were T cells, B-cell-depleted T cells, or PBMCs; the material itself was cDNA or gDNA.

The CDR3 totals 17 residues. V gave up 2 bases and J gave up 0 bases; unmatched junction bases: 4. Original analysis: Nucleated cell counts were estimated from reference gene primer amplification. Assay: immunoSEQ multiplex PCR; the TCRdb copy retains only in-frame clones and omits some. That table furnishes V, J and clone size, whereas the DNA furnished D and trimming. The data show around 250,000 clones, 82% seen once. The sequenced material came from peripheral blood. The chain combines TRBV5-3 with TRBJ2-1, with 11 bases identical to TRBD2. Being an ORF, TRBV5-3 has a function that is uncertain. The origin of this receptor is a woman under 30 with acute or convalescent COVID-19. The CDR3 region has the DNA TGTGCCAGAAGCTTCCGACTAGCGGGATCCTCCTACAATGAGCAGTTCTTC. Its protein is CARSFRLAGSSYNEQFF.